These 25 T cell receptor beta chains originate from one sample sequenced in a study of long-term antiretroviral therapy in people with HIV. Assay version v3.0 of immunoSEQ was used, and it was run at survey level. The assay was immunoSEQ multiplex PCR, and TCRdb's table has in-frame clones only and misses some. The sample yields approximately 20,000 clones, 70% to 80% seen once. The sample in question was unsorted PBMCs, obtained 4.1 years after starting antiretroviral therapy. These receptors originate from a middle-aged woman with HIV.

The table lists this clone with a count of one. The CDR3 DNA sequence: TGTGCCATCAGTGACCCCCGGGGGCTAGCGGGACAGGGCACAGATACGCAGTATTTT. Encoded protein: CAISDPRGLAGQGTDTQYF. The rearrangement uses TRBV10-3 and TRBJ2-3; a weak D match, TRBD2 (9 bases). The CDR3 is 19 residues long. Trimming removed 3 bases at V and 1 base at J, with 23 bases between. Germline V lookup: CDR1 ENHRY, CDR2 SYGVKD.

The rearrangement links TRBV29-1 to TRBJ2-3, with TRBD1 matching 7 bases. The CDR3 is 15 residues long. V lost 4 bases to trimming and J lost 0 bases; unmatched junction nucleotides: 7. Per germline, CDR1 SQVTM and CDR2 ANQGSEA. The CDR3, as DNA: TGCAGCGTTGTTTGGGGACAGTTAAGCACAGATACGCAGTATTTT. Its protein product is CSVVWGQLSTDTQYF.

This clone was seen a handful of times. V gene TRBV7-9 combines with J gene TRBJ1-6; D is undetermined. This CDR3 has 15 amino acids. V was pared by 5 bases and J by 10 bases, with 18 bases between. Germline CDR1 reads SEHNR; CDR2 reads FQNEAQ (reference sequence). The CDR3 sequence: CASSKLTGSGSPLHF. CDR3 bases: TGTGCCAGCAGCAAGCTTACGGGGTCGGGGTCACCCCTCCACTTT.

The rearrangement uses TRBV7-2 and TRBJ2-5; perhaps TRBD2 as D (6 bases). V shed 5 bases and J shed 1 base, with 14 bases lying between them. Germline values: CDR1 SGHTA, CDR2 FQGNSA. The CDR3 consists of 15 residues. CDR3 sequence reads: CASSRAAGFQETQYF. In DNA, the CDR3 is TGTGCCAGCAGCCGTGCCGCGGGGTTCCAAGAGACCCAGTACTTC.

In this sample, this clone turned up once. This chain joins TRBV18 and TRBJ2-7; D is perhaps TRBD2 (6 bases). The CDR3 covers 14 residues. V was pared by 3 bases and J by 0 bases, with 9 bases between. Germline V CDR1 and CDR2: KGHSH, LQKENI. The CDR3, as DNA: TGTGCCAGCTCACCTGGAGGGACCTCCTACGAGCAGTACTTC. Its protein product is CASSPGGTSYEQYF.

This clone was detected only a few times. J is TRBJ1-2 and V is TRBV6-6; D gene unclear. Per the germline V gene, CDR1 is MNHNY and CDR2 is SVGAGI (reference sequence). The CDR3 spans 12 residues. V gave up 2 bases and J gave up 8 bases, with 9 bases separating them. The CDR3 protein is CASSYLTKGYTF. CDR3 bases: TGTGCCAGCAGTTACCTGACAAAGGGCTACACCTTC.

V gene TRBV9 combines with J gene TRBJ2-7; 9 positions agree with TRBD1. The V gene end was trimmed by 4 bases and the J gene end by 7 bases; junction bases not matched to a gene: 9. This CDR3 is 14 amino acids long. CDR1 is SGDLS, CDR2 YYNGEE, per germline. The CDR3 reads CASSPGDRDLEQYF. CDR3 coding DNA: TGTGCCAGCAGCCCTGGGGACAGGGATCTAGAGCAGTACTTC.

This clone was detected only a few times. This CDR3 reads CASSIGGSSGSVSYEQYF. The CDR3 DNA reads as TGTGCCAGTAGTATAGGAGGCTCTAGCGGGAGTGTTAGCTACGAGCAGTACTTC. The chain carries TRBV19 and TRBJ2-7; the match to TRBD2 covers 10 bases. Germline assignment: CDR1 LNHDA and CDR2 SQIVND (reference sequence). There are 18 residues in the CDR3. Germline trimming cut 1 base from V and 3 bases from J; bases unmatched to any gene: 12.

V usage is TRBV7-8 and J usage is TRBJ2-7, with D unclear. There are 14 residues in the CDR3. Germline V gene data show CDR1 as SGHVS and CDR2 as FQNEAQ. Trimming pared 5 bases from V and 2 bases from J, leaving 13 bases between. CDR3 DNA: TGTGCCAGCAGCCCCTTGGCACCGACCTACGAGCAGTACTTC. It codes for CASSPLAPTYEQYF.

The gene calls are TRBV11-3 and TRBJ2-2; D not certain. In germline, CDR1 is SGHNT, CDR2 YENEEA. This CDR3 is built from 15 residues. V lost 3 bases to trimming and J lost 3 bases, with 11 bases between them. CDR3: CASSFRVADTGELFF. For the CDR3, the DNA is TGTGCCAGCAGCTTTAGGGTGGCGGACACCGGGGAGCTGTTTTTT.

The V call is TRBV6-1, the J call TRBJ2-7, with 12 positions matching TRBD1. Trimming took 1 base from V and 9 from J; bases not matched to a gene: 4. CDR1 MNHNS and CDR2 SASEGT come from the germline V gene. CDR3 length: 14 residues. The CDR3 loop reads CASSEGGTGGLQYF. The CDR3 DNA sequence: TGTGCCAGCAGTGAAGGCGGGACAGGGGGCCTGCAGTACTTC.

The rearrangement links TRBV18 to TRBJ2-2; D perhaps matches TRBD1 (6 bases). CDR3 length equals 15 residues. The V end lost 6 bases, the J end lost 5 bases, and 16 bases lay between the germline ends. Germline V lookup: CDR1 KGHSH, CDR2 LQKENI. CDR3 bases: TGTGCCAGCTCGCCAGGACAGACTATAACCGGGGAGCTGTTTTTT. This sequence encodes CASSPGQTITGELFF.

The V call is TRBV11-3, the J call TRBJ2-1; 7 bases agree with TRBD2. CDR1 and CDR2 (germline): SGHNT, YENEEA. The J segment lost 5 bases and the V segment lost 6 bases, leaving 1 base of the junction unmatched. CDR3 length: 12 residues. CDR3 in amino acids: CASRGGNNEQFF. CDR3 DNA sequence: TGTGCCAGCAGGGGGGGGAACAATGAGCAGTTCTTC.

The gene calls are TRBV11-2 and TRBJ2-1; D perhaps matches TRBD2 (5 bases). The CDR3 is 14 residues long. Germline values: CDR1 SGHAT, CDR2 FQNNGV. V was clipped by 5 bases and J by 5 bases, with 13 bases between them. The CDR3 loop reads CASSPPGRDNEQFF. The CDR3 coding sequence is TGTGCCAGCAGCCCCCCCGGGCGGGACAATGAGCAGTTCTTC.

The table lists this clone with a count of one. CDR3 region: CASSLAGQGATEKLFF. The CDR3 DNA reads as TGTGCCAGCAGCTTGGCGGGACAGGGGGCTACGGAAAAACTGTTTTTT. The chain recombines TRBV5-4 with TRBJ1-4; 12 bases match TRBD1. Germline V gives CDR1 SGHNT, CDR2 YYREEE (reference sequence). The J segment lost 8 bases and the V segment lost 0 bases, leaving 5 bases of the junction unmatched. CDR3 length equals 16 residues.

V gene TRBV15 combines with J gene TRBJ2-1, with D possibly TRBD2 on 6 matching bases. Germline V gene lookup returns CDR1 LNHNV and CDR2 YYDKDF (reference sequence). CDR3 length equals 15 residues. V lost 0 bases to trimming and J lost 8 bases, with 14 bases between them. CDR3 nucleotides: TGTGCCACCAGCAGAGATCGAAGGGGAGGTGATGAGCAGTTCTTC. Translating gives CATSRDRRGGDEQFF.

The rearrangement uses TRBV5-6 and TRBJ1-1, with D unresolved. This CDR3 has 12 amino acids. Germline CDR1 and CDR2: SGHDT and YYEEEE. Trimming cost V 3 bases and J 6 bases, with 9 bases left between them. The chain's CDR3 is CASSSISAEAFF. The CDR3 DNA is TGTGCCAGCAGCTCAATCTCCGCTGAAGCTTTCTTT.

This chain links TRBV11-2 with TRBJ1-5, with D hard to call. The CDR3 runs 14 residues. V was cut by 6 bases and J by 3 bases, with 12 bases left in between. Looked up from germline, CDR1 is SGHAT and CDR2 is FQNNGV. The CDR3 loop is CASSPEPVNQPQHF. CDR3 nucleotides: TGTGCCAGCAGTCCCGAACCGGTCAATCAGCCCCAGCATTTT.

This chain connects TRBV7-8 to TRBJ2-7; D is unclear. This CDR3 has 16 residues. The germline V gene encodes CDR1 SGHVS and CDR2 FQNEAQ. The V end lost 4 bases, the J end lost 0 bases, and 16 bases lay between the germline ends. This CDR3 reads CASSSEGASISYEQYF. In nucleotides, the CDR3 is TGTGCCAGCAGCTCAGAAGGTGCGAGTATCTCCTACGAGCAGTACTTC.

The rearrangement links TRBV5-1 to TRBJ2-5, with D perhaps matching TRBD2 (5 bases). This CDR3 is built from 14 residues. V was cut by 0 bases and J by 7 bases, with 13 bases left in between. The V gene's germline CDR1 is SGHRS and CDR2 YFSETQ. This CDR3 is CASSLDTDFGTQYF. The DNA of the CDR3 is TGCGCCAGCAGCTTGGATACGGACTTTGGGACCCAGTACTTC.

This clone was picked up one time. The V gene is TRBV7-2, the J gene TRBJ2-1, with 10 bases lining up with TRBD2. CDR1 and CDR2 (germline): SGHTA, FQGNSA. This CDR3 contains 17 residues. With 1 base clipped from V and 4 bases from J, the junction kept 7 bases outside the gene matches. CDR3 DNA sequence: TGTGCCAGCAGCTTAGTAGCGGGAGGATATCCATACAATGAGCAGTTCTTC. Translated: CASSLVAGGYPYNEQFF.

V and J are TRBV5-1 and TRBJ2-3; D unresolved. The V end was cut by 0 bases, the J end by 5 bases, with 10 bases between. The CDR3 consists of 14 residues. CDR1 SGHRS and CDR2 YFSETQ come from the germline V gene. In nucleotides, the CDR3 is TGCGCCAGCAGCTTGGTGCCGGGCCAAGATACGCAGTATTTT. Protein sequence: CASSLVPGQDTQYF.

This clone was counted a single time. The chain employs TRBV5-1 and TRBJ2-5; D is ambiguous. The CDR3 has 14 residues. Germline CDR1 SGHRS, CDR2 YFSETQ. The V gene lost 0 bases and the J gene lost 1 base, with 7 bases spanning the gap. The CDR3 sequence is CASSLDVSQETQYF. The CDR3 DNA reads TGCGCCAGCAGCTTGGACGTTTCCCAAGAGACCCAGTACTTC.

V is TRBV4-3 and J is TRBJ2-7; D uncertain. The CDR3 loop spans 13 amino acids. Trimming took off 0 bases at V and 9 bases at J, with 12 bases between the two ends. The V gene's germline CDR1 is LGHNA and CDR2 YSLEER. CDR3 protein: CASSQDAQTGQYF. CDR3 DNA sequence: TGCGCCAGCAGCCAAGATGCACAAACTGGGCAGTACTTC.

The rearrangement links TRBV6-5 to TRBJ1-6; D not resolved. CDR1 is MNHEY, CDR2 SVGAGI, per germline. The V gene lost 5 bases and the J gene lost 3 bases, with 8 bases spanning the gap. The length of the CDR3 is 14 residues. The CDR3 bases are TGTGCCAGCAGTCGAACAGACTATAATTCACCCCTCCACTTT. Protein sequence: CASSRTDYNSPLHF.